These T cell receptor beta chains were read from a single sample in a study of blood T cells in healthy people across ages. TCRdb recomputed calls from the 5' RACE reads with MiXCR, one row per CDR3 protein. Found here are over a million distinct CDR3 sequences, 55% to 75% of them singletons; the top ten hold under 8.5%. The specimen sequenced was blood. These receptors all come from a man between 18 and 29 years old in good health. Both conserved end residues are part of each CDR3. The order of the fields is V gene, J gene, clone size, D gene, CDR3 protein, CDR3 DNA. The D gene is left open where the match is weak. Rows may omit the clone size; those that give it use once, few, many or a size class.

v_call: TRBV10-3
j_call: TRBJ2-1
clone_size: .
d_call: .
cdr3_aa: CAISQDTTYEQFF
cdr3_nt: TGTGCCATCAGCCAAGACACGACCTACGAGCAGTTCTTC

v_call: TRBV4-3
j_call: TRBJ2-4
clone_size: few
d_call: TRBD1
cdr3_aa: CASSRVRDRGDNIQYF
cdr3_nt: TGCGCCAGCAGCCGCGTCCGGGACAGGGGGGACAACATTCAGTACTTC

v_call: TRBV20-1
j_call: TRBJ2-7
clone_size: .
d_call: TRBD2
cdr3_aa: CSARDRVRAGGWNEQYF
cdr3_nt: TGCAGTGCTAGAGATAGGGTCCGAGCGGGGGGTTGGAACGAGCAGTACTTC

v_call: TRBV6-2/TRBV6-3
j_call: TRBJ2-6
clone_size: medium-sized
d_call: .
cdr3_aa: CASSHEVSGANVLTF
cdr3_nt: TGTGCCAGCAGCCACGAGGTGTCTGGGGCCAACGTCCTGACTTTC

v_call: TRBV7-9
j_call: TRBJ2-1
clone_size: .
d_call: .
cdr3_aa: CASTTALMGEQFF
cdr3_nt: TGTGCCAGCACGACGGCCTTGATGGGGGAGCAGTTCTTC

v_call: TRBV2
j_call: TRBJ2-5
clone_size: once
d_call: .
cdr3_aa: CASSEEEASTQYF
cdr3_nt: TGTGCCAGCAGTGAGGAGGAGGCTTCGACCCAGTACTTC

v_call: TRBV7-2
j_call: TRBJ2-3
clone_size: .
d_call: .
cdr3_aa: CASSLGWRGSEPSTDTQYF
cdr3_nt: TGTGCCAGCAGCTTAGGGTGGAGGGGCTCTGAACCGAGCACAGATACGCAGTATTTT

v_call: TRBV28
j_call: TRBJ2-7
clone_size: .
d_call: TRBD1
cdr3_aa: CASQQGPYEQYF
cdr3_nt: TGTGCCAGCCAACAGGGGCCCTACGAGCAGTACTTC

v_call: TRBV4-1
j_call: TRBJ1-1
clone_size: few
d_call: .
cdr3_aa: CASSPGGGEAFF
cdr3_nt: TGCGCCAGCAGCCCCGGGGGAGGGGAAGCTTTCTTT

v_call: TRBV25-1
j_call: TRBJ2-5
clone_size: .
d_call: TRBD2
cdr3_aa: CASRSFLAGQETQYF
cdr3_nt: TGTGCCAGCCGGAGTTTTCTAGCGGGCCAAGAGACCCAGTACTTC

v_call: TRBV25-1
j_call: TRBJ2-5
clone_size: few
d_call: .
cdr3_aa: CASSTWVGEETQYF
cdr3_nt: TGTGCCAGCAGTACCTGGGTCGGGGAAGAGACCCAGTACTTC

v_call: TRBV20-1
j_call: TRBJ2-7
clone_size: .
d_call: .
cdr3_aa: CSARRSGEDEQYF
cdr3_nt: TGCAGTGCCCGTCGCTCAGGGGAGGACGAGCAGTACTTC

v_call: TRBV4-1
j_call: TRBJ1-1
clone_size: .
d_call: .
cdr3_aa: CASSQATGLRTEAFF
cdr3_nt: TGCGCCAGCAGCCAGGCAACAGGGTTGCGCACTGAAGCTTTCTTT

v_call: TRBV28
j_call: TRBJ2-7
clone_size: once
d_call: TRBD1
cdr3_aa: CASSPLGTGVHEQYF
cdr3_nt: TGTGCCAGCAGTCCCCTTGGGACAGGGGTCCACGAGCAGTACTTC

v_call: TRBV5-5
j_call: TRBJ1-5
clone_size: .
d_call: .
cdr3_aa: CASSTLTVNQPQHF
cdr3_nt: TGTGCCAGCAGCACCCTGACAGTCAATCAGCCCCAGCATTTT

v_call: TRBV6-1
j_call: TRBJ1-5
clone_size: .
d_call: .
cdr3_aa: CASLEGNQPQHF
cdr3_nt: TGTGCCAGCCTCGAAGGCAATCAGCCCCAGCATTTT

v_call: TRBV20-1
j_call: TRBJ2-7
clone_size: .
d_call: TRBD1
cdr3_aa: CSADPGQTYEQYF
cdr3_nt: TGCAGTGCGGATCCGGGACAGACTTACGAGCAGTACTTC

v_call: TRBV7-9
j_call: TRBJ2-7
clone_size: many
d_call: .
cdr3_aa: CASSGQSSYEQYF
cdr3_nt: TGTGCCAGCAGCGGACAGAGCTCCTACGAGCAGTACTTC

v_call: TRBV27
j_call: TRBJ1-1
clone_size: .
d_call: .
cdr3_aa: CASGNPIGGNTEAFF
cdr3_nt: TGTGCCAGCGGAAATCCCATTGGGGGGAACACTGAAGCTTTCTTT

v_call: TRBV20-1
j_call: TRBJ2-7
clone_size: .
d_call: .
cdr3_aa: CSARDQAGYEQYF
cdr3_nt: TGCAGTGCTAGAGATCAAGCTGGCTACGAGCAGTACTTC

v_call: TRBV20-1
j_call: TRBJ2-1
clone_size: .
d_call: TRBD1
cdr3_aa: CSAPGQGRNEQFF
cdr3_nt: TGCAGTGCCCCGGGACAGGGTCGCAATGAGCAGTTCTTC

v_call: TRBV29-1
j_call: TRBJ1-6
clone_size: .
d_call: TRBD1
cdr3_aa: CSVSDRDLDSPLHF
cdr3_nt: TGCAGCGTTTCGGACAGGGACCTTGATTCACCCCTCCACTTT

v_call: TRBV6-4
j_call: TRBJ1-2
clone_size: .
d_call: .
cdr3_aa: CAGVKRVYYGYTF
cdr3_nt: TGTGCCGGTGTGAAAAGGGTTTACTATGGCTACACCTTC

v_call: TRBV3-1
j_call: TRBJ2-3
clone_size: .
d_call: TRBD2
cdr3_aa: CASSQLGLAEDTQYF
cdr3_nt: TGTGCCAGCAGCCAACTGGGACTAGCAGAAGATACGCAGTATTTT

v_call: TRBV20-1
j_call: TRBJ2-3
clone_size: few
d_call: .
cdr3_aa: CSAPGTSDTQYF
cdr3_nt: TGCAGTGCTCCCGGGACCTCAGATACGCAGTATTTT

v_call: TRBV27
j_call: TRBJ1-2
clone_size: .
d_call: .
cdr3_aa: CASTPLGKGHYGYTF
cdr3_nt: TGTGCCAGCACCCCACTTGGGAAAGGACACTATGGCTACACCTTC

v_call: TRBV5-6
j_call: TRBJ1-4
clone_size: .
d_call: .
cdr3_aa: CASSPLRAGLGEKLFF
cdr3_nt: TGTGCCAGCAGCCCACTTCGGGCAGGGCTAGGGGAAAAACTGTTTTTT

v_call: TRBV4-1
j_call: TRBJ1-6
clone_size: .
d_call: .
cdr3_aa: CASSQSLGSNSPLHF
cdr3_nt: TGCGCCAGCAGCCAAAGCCTGGGGTCTAATTCACCCCTCCACTTT

v_call: TRBV2
j_call: TRBJ2-1
clone_size: once
d_call: TRBD2
cdr3_aa: CASSGPLTGTSAPDEQFF
cdr3_nt: TGTGCCAGCAGTGGACCACTGACCGGGACTAGCGCCCCTGATGAGCAGTTCTTC

v_call: TRBV29-1
j_call: TRBJ2-7
clone_size: .
d_call: TRBD2
cdr3_aa: CSIEDGLAGSYEQYF
cdr3_nt: TGCAGCATTGAAGACGGACTAGCAGGGTCCTACGAGCAGTACTTC

v_call: TRBV10-2
j_call: TRBJ1-1
clone_size: .
d_call: .
cdr3_aa: CASRGLGYTEAFF
cdr3_nt: TGCGCCAGCAGAGGACTGGGGTACACTGAAGCTTTCTTT

v_call: TRBV27
j_call: TRBJ2-7
clone_size: few
d_call: TRBD1
cdr3_aa: CASRPGQSPYEQYF
cdr3_nt: TGTGCCAGCAGACCGGGACAGAGCCCTTACGAGCAGTACTTC

v_call: TRBV24-1
j_call: TRBJ1-2
clone_size: .
d_call: .
cdr3_aa: CATSEQGGGYTF
cdr3_nt: TGTGCCACCAGTGAGCAGGGCGGTGGCTACACCTTC

v_call: TRBV6-6
j_call: TRBJ2-1
clone_size: few
d_call: .
cdr3_aa: CASSYRQGFGNEQFF
cdr3_nt: TGTGCCAGCAGTTACCGGCAGGGATTCGGGAATGAGCAGTTCTTC

v_call: TRBV6-1
j_call: TRBJ1-2
clone_size: .
d_call: .
cdr3_aa: CASSEAVRRGSFYGYTF
cdr3_nt: TGTGCCAGCAGTGAAGCGGTCAGAAGAGGGAGCTTTTATGGCTACACCTTC

v_call: TRBV4-1
j_call: TRBJ2-7
clone_size: once
d_call: .
cdr3_aa: CASSQVPGTGDNEQYF
cdr3_nt: TGCGCCAGCAGCCAGGTTCCCGGGACTGGGGACAATGAGCAGTACTTC

v_call: TRBV20-1
j_call: TRBJ2-7
clone_size: .
d_call: .
cdr3_aa: CSASGQGSYNEQYF
cdr3_nt: TGCAGTGCTAGTGGCCAGGGGAGCTACAATGAGCAGTACTTC

v_call: TRBV13
j_call: TRBJ1-2
clone_size: .
d_call: .
cdr3_aa: CASSSGDGARDGYTF
cdr3_nt: TGTGCCAGCAGCTCCGGGGACGGGGCTCGCGATGGCTACACCTTC

v_call: TRBV20-1
j_call: TRBJ2-1
clone_size: once
d_call: TRBD1
cdr3_aa: CSARGQGVYNEQFF
cdr3_nt: TGCAGTGCTAGAGGACAGGGAGTATACAATGAGCAGTTCTTC

v_call: TRBV10-3
j_call: TRBJ1-6
clone_size: .
d_call: .
cdr3_aa: CAISIEKTANNSPLHF
cdr3_nt: TGTGCCATCAGCATCGAAAAGACAGCCAATAATTCACCCCTCCACTTT

v_call: TRBV6-6
j_call: TRBJ2-1
clone_size: few
d_call: .
cdr3_aa: CASSDTIYNEQFF
cdr3_nt: TGTGCCAGCAGCGACACTATCTACAATGAGCAGTTCTTC

v_call: TRBV20-1
j_call: TRBJ2-1
clone_size: few
d_call: TRBD2
cdr3_aa: CSVRGASGGAYYYNEQFF
cdr3_nt: TGCAGTGTCAGAGGGGCTAGCGGGGGGGCCTACTACTACAATGAGCAGTTCTTC

v_call: TRBV10-2
j_call: TRBJ2-7
clone_size: .
d_call: TRBD2
cdr3_aa: CASSHHGLAGRGYEQYF
cdr3_nt: TGCGCCAGCAGTCACCATGGACTAGCGGGGAGAGGCTACGAGCAGTACTTC

v_call: TRBV12-3/TRBV12-4
j_call: TRBJ1-1
clone_size: few
d_call: TRBD1
cdr3_aa: CASVPGQGNTEAFF
cdr3_nt: TGTGCCAGCGTCCCGGGACAGGGGAACACTGAAGCTTTCTTT

v_call: TRBV7-9
j_call: TRBJ1-2
clone_size: .
d_call: .
cdr3_aa: CASSLGLPEQGEGYTF
cdr3_nt: TGTGCCAGCAGCCTGGGACTTCCAGAGCAGGGAGAAGGCTACACCTTC

v_call: TRBV20-1
j_call: TRBJ2-7
clone_size: .
d_call: TRBD1
cdr3_aa: CSAGNVGTGPYEQYF
cdr3_nt: TGCAGTGCTGGGAACGTCGGGACAGGACCCTACGAGCAGTACTTC

v_call: TRBV4-1
j_call: TRBJ2-3
clone_size: .
d_call: TRBD2
cdr3_aa: CASSPGMVAGATDTQYF
cdr3_nt: TGCGCCAGCAGCCCGGGGATGGTAGCGGGGGCCACAGATACGCAGTATTTT

v_call: TRBV6-2/TRBV6-3
j_call: TRBJ2-1
clone_size: .
d_call: TRBD2
cdr3_aa: CASSSTSSSSCNEQFF
cdr3_nt: TGTGCCAGCAGCTCGACTAGCAGCAGCTCCTGCAATGAGCAGTTCTTC

v_call: TRBV2
j_call: TRBJ1-5
clone_size: .
d_call: .
cdr3_aa: CASTQEIHQPQHF
cdr3_nt: TGTGCCAGCACCCAGGAAATTCATCAGCCCCAGCATTTT

v_call: TRBV4-2
j_call: TRBJ2-2
clone_size: .
d_call: TRBD2
cdr3_aa: CASSQASGGMGIGELFF
cdr3_nt: TGTGCCAGCAGCCAAGCTTCGGGGGGAATGGGAATCGGGGAGCTGTTTTTT

v_call: TRBV28
j_call: TRBJ1-2
clone_size: .
d_call: .
cdr3_aa: CASSFVRGGYTF
cdr3_nt: TGTGCCAGCAGTTTCGTCAGAGGGGGCTACACCTTC

v_call: TRBV2
j_call: TRBJ2-7
clone_size: few
d_call: .
cdr3_aa: CASSEGQFYEQYF
cdr3_nt: TGTGCCAGCAGTGAAGGACAGTTTTACGAGCAGTACTTC